This T cell receptor beta chain was sequenced during a study of OX40 agonist ivuxolimab in advanced cancers. Study details: The dose-escalation cohort was approximately 84% male, with a mean age of around 54 years, ranging roughly 23 to 85. Partial response was recorded in three patients: one hepatocellular carcinoma and two cutaneous melanoma cases.

Trimming took 5 bases from V and 5 from J; bases not matched to a gene: 11. The CDR3 extends over 15 amino acids. CDR1 and CDR2 (germline): MNHEY, SVGAGI. TCRdb's table, derived via immunoSEQ multiplex PCR, lists solely in-frame clones and lacks some. The data contain 60,000 to 90,000 clones, around 83% of them seen just once; the ten biggest clones take up 0.76%. The source was CD4+ or CD8+ T cells sorted from blood, collected in a trial of the OX40 agonist ivuxolimab. The V gene is TRBV6-5, the J gene TRBJ2-7; the match to TRBD1 covers 8 bases. This receptor was taken from an adult with an advanced solid tumor such as melanoma, head and neck, liver or kidney cancer. The CDR3 DNA is TGTGCCAGCAGTCACCCGCCGGACAGGGCCCACGAGCAGTACTTC. Encoded protein: CASSHPPDRAHEQYF.